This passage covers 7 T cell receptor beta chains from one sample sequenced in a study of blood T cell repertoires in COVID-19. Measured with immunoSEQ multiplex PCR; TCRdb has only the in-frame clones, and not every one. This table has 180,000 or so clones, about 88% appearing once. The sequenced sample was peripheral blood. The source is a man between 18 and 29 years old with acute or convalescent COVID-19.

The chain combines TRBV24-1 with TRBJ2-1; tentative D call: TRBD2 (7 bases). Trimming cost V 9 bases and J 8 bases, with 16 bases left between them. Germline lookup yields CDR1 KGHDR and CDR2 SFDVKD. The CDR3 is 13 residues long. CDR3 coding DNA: TGTGCCACCCGGCGTGCGGGGGCTGATGAGCAGTTCTTC. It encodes CATRRAGADEQFF.

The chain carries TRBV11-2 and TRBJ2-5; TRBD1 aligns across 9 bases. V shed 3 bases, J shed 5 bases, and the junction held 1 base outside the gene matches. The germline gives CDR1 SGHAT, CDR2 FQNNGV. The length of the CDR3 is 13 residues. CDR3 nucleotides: TGTGCCAGCAGCTTTGGGACAGGGGAGACCCAGTACTTC. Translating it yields CASSFGTGETQYF.

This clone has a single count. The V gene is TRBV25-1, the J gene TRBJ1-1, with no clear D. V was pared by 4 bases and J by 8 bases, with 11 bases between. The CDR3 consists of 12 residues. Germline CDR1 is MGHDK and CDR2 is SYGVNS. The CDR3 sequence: CASSALSKEAFF. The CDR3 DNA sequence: TGTGCCAGCAGTGCCCTAAGTAAGGAAGCTTTCTTT.

The CDR3 coding sequence is TGTGCCAGCAAACAGGGACTAGCGGATCAAGAGACCCAGTACTTC. This codes for CASKQGLADQETQYF. This chain joins TRBV6-6 and TRBJ2-5, with 11 positions matching TRBD2. This CDR3 is 15 amino acids long. Germline values: CDR1 MNHNY, CDR2 SVGAGI (reference sequence). J gave up 2 bases and V 7 bases, and 6 bases lay outside the gene matches.

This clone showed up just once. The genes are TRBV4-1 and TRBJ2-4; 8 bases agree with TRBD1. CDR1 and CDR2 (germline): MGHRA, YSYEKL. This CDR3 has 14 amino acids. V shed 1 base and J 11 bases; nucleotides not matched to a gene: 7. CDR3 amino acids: CASSQAQGALVQYF. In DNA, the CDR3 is TGCGCCAGCAGCCAAGCGCAGGGGGCCTTGGTTCAGTACTTC.

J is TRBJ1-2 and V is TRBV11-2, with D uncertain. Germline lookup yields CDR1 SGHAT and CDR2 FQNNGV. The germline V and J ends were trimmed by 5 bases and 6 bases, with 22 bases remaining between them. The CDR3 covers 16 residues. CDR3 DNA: TGTGCCAGCAGCGCTTTTGACGGGGTTAAATATAATGGCTACACCTTC. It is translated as CASSAFDGVKYNGYTF.

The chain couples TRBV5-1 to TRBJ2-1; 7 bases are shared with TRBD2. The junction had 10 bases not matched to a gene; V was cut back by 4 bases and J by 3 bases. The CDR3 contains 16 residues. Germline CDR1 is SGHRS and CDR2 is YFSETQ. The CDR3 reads CASSHNVGGSYNEQFF. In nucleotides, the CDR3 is TGCGCCAGCAGCCACAACGTAGGCGGGAGCTACAATGAGCAGTTCTTC.